The 24 T cell receptor beta chains given below trace back to one sample, sequenced in a study of blood T cell repertoires in COVID-19. Assay: immunoSEQ multiplex PCR; the TCRdb copy retains only in-frame clones and omits some. The data show about 160,000 clones, with 88% seen just once and less than 8% held by the top ten. The sequenced sample consisted of PBMCs or T cells enriched from blood (not recorded which). The receptor source for this set is a woman between 45 and 60 years old who had recovered from COVID-19.

DNA of the CDR3: TGTGCCAGCAGGAGTACGATCACAGATACGCAGTATTTT. It translates to CASRSTITDTQYF. The chain employs TRBV6-5 and TRBJ2-3; D gene unclear. Trimming took off 6 bases at V and 2 bases at J, with 9 bases between the two ends. The CDR3 has 13 residues. Germline V gives CDR1 MNHEY, CDR2 SVGAGI.

Note on this clone: Other DNA variants within this sample encode the same CDR3. J is TRBJ2-5 and V is TRBV7-2, with 8 bases lining up with TRBD2. V dropped 0 bases and J dropped 4; count of bases not matched to a gene: 7. Germline CDR1 is SGHTA and CDR2 is FQGNSA. This CDR3 has 16 residues. The CDR3 DNA reads as TGTGCCAGCAGCTTAGCTCTGGCGGGGGGCGGAGAGACCCAGTACTTC. Translation: CASSLALAGGGETQYF. Combining the CDR3 with reference TRBV7-2 and TRBJ2-5 gives the whole variable domain GAGVSQSPSNKVTEKGKDVELRCDPISGHTALYWYRQSLGQGLEFLIYFQGNSAPDKSGLPSDRFSAERTGGSVSTLTIQRTQQEDSAVYLCASSLALAGGGETQYFGPGTRLLVL.

The chain has TRBV18 and TRBJ2-5; D gene ambiguous. Per germline, CDR1 KGHSH and CDR2 LQKENI. The CDR3 loop spans 15 amino acids. Trimming stripped 7 bases from V and 1 base from J, with 16 bases between. The chain's CDR3 is CASLRPSVSQETQYF. The CDR3 DNA reads as TGTGCCAGCTTACGTCCTAGTGTCTCCCAAGAGACCCAGTACTTC.

The chain uses TRBV9 and TRBJ1-4; D is unclear. The CDR3 length is 14 residues. Trimming removed 4 bases from V and 3 bases from J, with 10 bases in between. Germline CDR1 reads SGDLS; CDR2 reads YYNGEE. The CDR3 nucleotides read TGTGCCAGCAGCCCACGACACCCTAATGAAAAACTGTTTTTT. This codes for CASSPRHPNEKLFF.

This chain joins TRBV7-2 and TRBJ1-2, with D maybe TRBD1 (5 bases). CDR1 is SGHTA and CDR2 is FQGNSA in the germline V gene. V gave up 6 bases and J gave up 2 bases, with 16 bases separating them. The CDR3 is 15 amino acids. The CDR3 DNA reads as TGTGCCAGCAGACCAGTAGGGGCAGTGAACTATGGCTACACCTTC. It translates to CASRPVGAVNYGYTF. Filled out from reference TRBV7-2 and TRBJ1-2, the complete variable domain reads GAGVSQSPSNKVTEKGKDVELRCDPISGHTALYWYRQSLGQGLEFLIYFQGNSAPDKSGLPSDRFSAERTGGSVSTLTIQRTQQEDSAVYLCASRPVGAVNYGYTFGSGTRLTVV.

The V gene is TRBV4-1, the J gene TRBJ2-5; 8 nucleotides agree with TRBD1. The CDR3 is 15 residues long. Trimming took 3 bases from V and 5 from J; bases not matched to a gene: 8. The germline V gene has CDR1 MGHRA and CDR2 YSYEKL. In DNA, the CDR3 is TGCGCCAGCAGCCATACCATACAGGGGGTTGAGACCCAGTACTTC. The encoded protein is CASSHTIQGVETQYF.

This chain connects TRBV11-2 to TRBJ2-3; tentative D call: TRBD2 (6 bases). This CDR3 region has 17 residues. Germline CDR1 and CDR2: SGHAT and FQNNGV. Trimming took off 5 bases at V and 2 bases at J, with 20 bases between the two ends. The DNA of the CDR3 is TGTGCCAGCAGCGAAAACCGGGACTCCGGATTCACAGATACGCAGTATTTT. Protein: CASSENRDSGFTDTQYF.

The V call is TRBV9, the J call TRBJ2-5; possible D gene TRBD2, 5 bases. The CDR3 length is 15 residues. V was clipped by 4 bases and J by 2 bases, with 15 bases between them. Germline assignment: CDR1 SGDLS and CDR2 YYNGEE. The CDR3 DNA is TGTGCCAGCAGCACCGGGGAAGGGCGTCAAGAGACCCAGTACTTC. Protein sequence: CASSTGEGRQETQYF.

In its sample, this clone was seen a few times. CDR3 DNA sequence: TGTGCCAGCAGTGACAGGGGGCGGGTATACGAGCAGTACTTC. It encodes CASSDRGRVYEQYF. The chain is built from TRBV6-1 and TRBJ2-7; TRBD1 aligns across 8 bases. The J segment lost 4 bases and the V segment lost 3 bases, leaving 5 bases of the junction unmatched. CDR3 size: 14 residues. CDR1 is MNHNS and CDR2 is SASEGT in the germline V gene.

V and J are TRBV4-3 and TRBJ1-2; tentatively, D is TRBD1 (5 bases). Deletions cut 6 bases from V and 9 bases from J, with 17 bases between. The CDR3 sequence is 13 residues long. Germline V gives CDR1 LGHNA, CDR2 YSLEER. The CDR3 region is CASRMVAGRSYTF. CDR3 nucleotides: TGCGCCAGCAGAATGGTGGCAGGGCGCAGCTACACCTTC.

The chain joins TRBV6-1 to TRBJ1-1; 10 nucleotides match TRBD1. Germline trimming cut 3 bases from V and 4 bases from J; bases unmatched to any gene: 5. This CDR3 spans 15 amino acids. CDR1 and CDR2 (germline): MNHNS, SASEGT. The CDR3 is CASSDGQGVITEAFF. Written as DNA, the CDR3 is TGTGCCAGCAGTGACGGACAGGGGGTGATCACTGAAGCTTTCTTT.

This clone was seen a single time. This chain uses TRBV6-5 with TRBJ1-1; possibly TRBD1 for D (6 bases). The V gene lost 0 bases and the J gene lost 2 bases, with 13 bases spanning the gap. The V gene's germline CDR1 is MNHEY and CDR2 SVGAGI. CDR3 length equals 16 residues. CDR3 loop: CASSYSTGTTNTEAFF. The CDR3, as DNA: TGTGCCAGCAGTTACTCAACCGGGACAACTAACACTGAAGCTTTCTTT.

V is TRBV5-1 and J is TRBJ1-2, with D possibly being TRBD1 (6 bases). Germline CDR1 is SGHRS and CDR2 is YFSETQ. The CDR3 length is 15 residues. V shed 1 base and J shed 7 bases, with 17 bases lying between them. CDR3 sequence (DNA): TGCGCCAGCAGCTTGCCCGGACAGAAAATGGGTGGCTACACCTTC. As protein: CASSLPGQKMGGYTF.

This clone occurred once. The chain couples TRBV7-2 to TRBJ1-2; 7 bases map to TRBD1. The CDR3 totals 14 residues. The ends lost 5 bases at V and 4 bases at J; junction bases unmatched: 7. Germline V gene lookup returns CDR1 SGHTA and CDR2 FQGNSA. CDR3 in amino acids: CASSKGQDIYGYTF. Written as DNA, the CDR3 is TGTGCCAGCAGCAAAGGACAGGATATCTATGGCTACACCTTC. The full variable domain, with the rest looked up from reference TRBV7-2 and TRBJ1-2, is GAGVSQSPSNKVTEKGKDVELRCDPISGHTALYWYRQSLGQGLEFLIYFQGNSAPDKSGLPSDRFSAERTGGSVSTLTIQRTQQEDSAVYLCASSKGQDIYGYTFGSGTRLTVV.

J is TRBJ1-2 and V is TRBV14; 9 bases agree with TRBD1. The junction had 14 bases not matched to a gene; V was cut back by 1 base and J by 8 bases. In germline, CDR1 is SGHDN, CDR2 FVKESK. The CDR3 runs to 17 residues. The CDR3 sequence: CASSQATVAGQGNGYTF. As DNA, the CDR3 is TGTGCCAGCAGCCAAGCCACCGTGGCGGGACAGGGAAACGGCTACACCTTC.

The CDR3 coding sequence is TGTGCCAGCAGGGACAGGCGAGCCTACGAGCAGTACTTC. As protein: CASRDRRAYEQYF. The chain links TRBV25-1 to TRBJ2-7, with TRBD1 matching over 7 bases. With 6 bases clipped from V and 2 bases from J, the junction kept 4 bases outside the gene matches. The CDR3 is 13 residues long. Germline V lookup: CDR1 MGHDK, CDR2 SYGVNS.

The rearrangement links TRBV6-2 or TRBV6-3 to TRBJ2-1, with TRBD2 identical over 10 bases. CDR3 size: 17 residues. Trimming removed 6 bases from V and 10 bases from J; junction bases left unmatched: 18. Germline CDR1 and CDR2: MNHEY and SVGEGT. The CDR3 DNA reads as TGTGCCAGCAGCCTAACCCCGACTAGCGGGCCGGGGGGGGAGCAGTTCTTC. This codes for CASSLTPTSGPGGEQFF.

This rearrangement joins TRBV6-5 to TRBJ2-7; 8 bases are a match to TRBD1. The CDR3 has 16 residues. With 3 bases clipped from V and 4 bases from J, the junction kept 11 bases outside the gene matches. Germline loops: CDR1 MNHEY, CDR2 SVGAGI. CDR3 nucleotide sequence: TGTGCCAGCAGTTATTCCCAGGGGGCCCACGGTTACGAGCAGTACTTC. It specifies CASSYSQGAHGYEQYF.

This chain uses TRBV5-1 with TRBJ2-7, with 7 bases that match TRBD1. CDR3 length: 14 amino acids. With V trimmed by 2 bases and J by 3 bases, 5 bases remained unmatched. The germline CDR1 and CDR2 sequences are SGHRS and YFSETQ. The CDR3 region is CASSLWGQNYEQYF. CDR3 coding DNA: TGCGCCAGCAGCTTATGGGGACAGAACTACGAGCAGTACTTC.

This rearrangement joins TRBV24-1 to TRBJ2-2; TRBD1 matches at 8 bases. Germline assignment: CDR1 KGHDR and CDR2 SFDVKD. J lost 1 base, V lost 3 bases, and 3 bases had no gene match. The CDR3 length is 16 residues. The CDR3 DNA reads TGTGCCACCAGTGATGGGACAGGCCTGAACACCGGGGAGCTGTTTTTT. As protein: CATSDGTGLNTGELFF.

V and J are TRBV11-1 and TRBJ2-3, with 9 bases that match TRBD2. The CDR3 is 15 residues long. V gave up 5 bases and J gave up 1 base; unmatched junction bases: 4. Looked up from germline, CDR1 is SGHAT and CDR2 is FQDESV (reference sequence). CDR3 sequence: CASSPQRGGTDTQYF. DNA of the CDR3: TGTGCCAGCAGCCCTCAGCGGGGGGGCACAGATACGCAGTATTTT.

This chain connects TRBV27 to TRBJ1-2, with D possibly matching TRBD1 (6 bases). CDR1 and CDR2 (germline): MNHEY, SMNVEV (reference sequence). The CDR3 has 15 residues. V was shortened by 7 bases and J by 0 bases, with 15 bases between the two germline ends. CDR3 sequence: CASTHTGPSNYGYTF. The CDR3 DNA reads as TGTGCCAGCACCCACACAGGGCCGTCTAACTATGGCTACACCTTC.

The V gene is TRBV29-1, the J gene TRBJ1-4; 9 nucleotides line up with TRBD1. Germline V gene lookup returns CDR1 SQVTM and CDR2 ANQGSEA. Trimming removed 4 bases from V and 8 bases from J; junction bases left unmatched: 5. This CDR3 is built from 13 residues. The CDR3: CSVGDRVGEKLFF. The DNA for the CDR3 is TGCAGCGTTGGGGACAGGGTTGGCGAAAAACTGTTTTTT. The full variable domain, completed using reference TRBV29-1 and TRBJ1-4, is SAVISQKPSRDICQRGTSLTIQCQVDSQVTMMFWYRQQPGQSLTLIATANQGSEATYESGFVIDKFPISRPNLTFSTLTVSNMSPEDSSIYLCSVGDRVGEKLFFGSGTQLSVL.

The chain links TRBV21-1 to TRBJ2-2; the table's D gene call, TRBD2, was not cross checked with the DNA. TRBV21-1 counts as a pseudogene. CDR3 length equals 20 residues. The CDR3 region is CASSKPASGGIEANTGELFF. In DNA form, the CDR3 reads TGTGCCAGCAGCAAACCGGCTAGCGGGGGAATTGAAGCGAACACCGGGGAGCTGTTTTTT.